This is a list of T cell receptor beta chains from one sample in a study of blood T cells in healthy people across ages. TCRdb used MiXCR to reprocess the 5' RACE reads, holding one entry per CDR3 protein. The sample lists about 1.6 million distinct CDR3 sequences; roughly 32% were seen once. Input material: blood. Receptors originate from a woman aged 30 to 39 in good health. Both conserved end residues are part of each CDR3. A D gene is named only where the DNA matches it firmly. Size tells how often a clone was seen (once, few, many) or the class of an expanded clone, and some rows leave it out.

V	J	D	size	CDR3	DNA
TRBV10-3	TRBJ1-2	TRBD1	.	CAIKGAPTRGYTF	TGTGCCATAAAGGGGGCGCCTACGCGGGGCTACACCTTC
TRBV9	TRBJ2-1	TRBD2	.	CASSPGSSGQERQFF	TGTGCCAGCAGCCCAGGGTCTAGCGGGCAGGAACGGCAGTTCTTC
TRBV4-1	TRBJ1-5	TRBD1	few	CASSPRTGEMSNQPQHF	TGCGCCAGCAGCCCCAGGACAGGGGAGATGAGCAATCAGCCCCAGCATTTT
TRBV20-1	TRBJ1-2	.	few	CSARVFGGGDGYTF	TGCAGTGCTAGGGTCTTTGGCGGGGGAGATGGCTACACCTTC
TRBV6-5	TRBJ1-1	.	.	CASSLGGFTEAFF	TGTGCCAGCAGCCTAGGAGGATTCACTGAAGCTTTCTTT
TRBV3-1	TRBJ2-5	.	.	CASSQGLVRATQYF	TGTGCCAGCAGCCAAGGACTAGTGAGGGCGACCCAGTACTTC
TRBV25-1	TRBJ2-7	.	.	CASSGRLNEQYF	TGTGCCAGCAGTGGCAGGCTCAACGAGCAGTACTTC
TRBV7-9	TRBJ2-7	.	few	CASSSRQGGNSYEQYF	TGTGCCAGCAGCTCCCGACAGGGAGGGAACTCCTACGAGCAGTACTTC
TRBV7-2	TRBJ2-7	.	.	CASSLTTKGAYEQYF	TGTGCCAGCAGCTTGACGACTAAAGGGGCCTACGAGCAGTACTTC
TRBV7-9	TRBJ2-2	TRBD2	.	CASSPGAGERFF	TGTGCCAGCAGCCCAGGCGCGGGGGAGCGGTTTTTT
TRBV2	TRBJ2-7	.	.	CASSEALRTASYEQYF	TGTGCCAGCAGTGAGGCCTTACGGACGGCCTCCTACGAGCAGTACTTC
TRBV6-2/TRBV6-3	TRBJ2-7	.	few	CASSYLLNYEQYF	TGTGCCAGCAGTTACCTTCTAAACTACGAGCAGTACTTC
TRBV6-6	TRBJ1-2	TRBD1	.	CASAQGQGWQTYGYTF	TGTGCCAGCGCACAGGGACAGGGGTGGCAAACCTATGGCTACACCTTC
TRBV5-6	TRBJ2-3	.	.	CASSLEGWTGDTQYF	TGTGCCAGCAGCTTGGAAGGGTGGACTGGGGATACGCAGTATTTT
TRBV9	TRBJ2-1	.	once	CASSVEGMSSDEQFF	TGTGCCAGCAGCGTAGAGGGGATGTCGTCCGATGAGCAGTTCTTC
TRBV20-1	TRBJ1-4	.	.	CSASNLVSSAVSEKLFF	TGCAGTGCTAGTAATTTGGTGTCGTCGGCCGTCAGCGAAAAACTGTTTTTT
TRBV12-5	TRBJ2-1	TRBD1	few	CASGWGTGRNEQFF	TGTGCTAGTGGTTGGGGGACAGGGAGGAATGAGCAGTTCTTC
TRBV14	TRBJ2-7	.	few	CASSHKTVPLNSEQYF	TGTGCCAGCAGCCATAAAACAGTGCCCCTAAATTCCGAGCAGTACTTC
TRBV7-9	TRBJ1-1	.	.	CASSFRDTEAFF	TGTGCCAGCAGCTTCAGGGACACTGAAGCTTTCTTT
TRBV27	TRBJ1-2	.	once	CANSTKAYYDGYTF	TGTGCCAACAGTACCAAGGCCTATTATGATGGCTACACCTTC
TRBV6-2/TRBV6-3	TRBJ1-1	.	once	CASSYFGGATEAFF	TGTGCCAGCAGTTACTTTGGGGGGGCCACTGAAGCTTTCTTT
TRBV20-1	TRBJ2-3	TRBD2	.	CSARDREGTSTDTQYF	TGCAGTGCTAGAGATCGGGAGGGAACTAGCACAGATACGCAGTATTTT
TRBV9	TRBJ1-2	TRBD1	.	CASSVPRQGKNYGYTF	TGTGCCAGCAGCGTCCCCCGACAGGGAAAGAACTATGGCTACACCTTC
TRBV20-1	TRBJ1-1	.	.	CSARARTEALGSEAFF	TGCAGTGCTAGAGCCCGGACCGAGGCCTTGGGGTCTGAAGCTTTCTTT
TRBV28	TRBJ2-3	.	few	CASSTGSIGTDTQYF	TGTGCCAGCAGCACGGGATCCATCGGGACAGATACGCAGTATTTT
TRBV20-1	TRBJ2-5	TRBD2	.	CSARRWASGGGRETQYF	TGCAGTGCTAGAAGGTGGGCTAGCGGGGGCGGCCGAGAGACCCAGTACTTC
TRBV10-3	TRBJ2-7	TRBD2	few	CAISTTSSGRESYEQYF	TGTGCCATCAGTACTACGTCTAGCGGGAGGGAGTCCTACGAGCAGTACTTC
TRBV9	TRBJ1-6	.	few	CASSEAESPLHF	TGTGCCAGCAGCGAGGCGGAATCACCCCTCCACTTT
TRBV12-3/TRBV12-4	TRBJ1-2	.	.	CASIQGGIYYGYTF	TGTGCCAGCATTCAAGGGGGGATCTACTATGGCTACACCTTC
TRBV7-6	TRBJ1-1	.	.	CASTEVENTEAFF	TGTGCCAGCACCGAAGTGGAGAACACTGAAGCTTTCTTT
TRBV20-1	TRBJ2-5	.	.	CSARDGGGAQETQYF	TGCAGTGCTAGAGATGGGGGCGGGGCACAAGAGACCCAGTACTTC
TRBV6-2/TRBV6-3	TRBJ2-5	.	few	CASTQGGSTQYF	TGTGCCAGCACCCAGGGTGGATCGACCCAGTACTTC
TRBV16	TRBJ1-2	TRBD1	once	CASSGDRGLIYGYTF	TGTGCCAGCAGCGGGGACAGGGGGCTCATCTATGGCTACACCTTC
TRBV19	TRBJ2-1	TRBD2	few	CASSIDKLGTSIDEQFF	TGTGCCAGTAGTATAGATAAATTAGGGACTAGCATCGATGAGCAGTTCTTC
TRBV7-3	TRBJ2-7	.	.	CASSVIAGSYEQYF	TGTGCCAGCAGCGTAATCGCGGGTTCCTACGAGCAGTACTTC
TRBV12-3/TRBV12-4	TRBJ2-7	.	many	CASSSYDEQYF	TGTGCCAGCAGTTCCTACGACGAGCAGTACTTC
TRBV4-1	TRBJ1-2	.	.	CAGSQVGKRDGHTF	TGCGCCGGCAGCCAAGTAGGGAAGAGGGACGGCCACACCTTC
TRBV20-1	TRBJ2-7	TRBD2	few	CSARPGLAGHEQYF	TGCAGTGCTAGGCCGGGACTAGCGGGCCACGAGCAGTACTTC
TRBV20-1	TRBJ2-3	TRBD1	few	CSATSPTGGSSDTQYF	TGCAGTGCCACATCACCTACAGGGGGCAGCTCAGATACGCAGTATTTT
TRBV9	TRBJ1-5	.	few	CASSVLGQKKSNQPQHF	TGTGCCAGCAGCGTCTTAGGACAGAAAAAGAGCAATCAGCCCCAGCATTTT
TRBV28	TRBJ2-4	.	.	CASSWGGGVPAKNIQYF	TGTGCCAGCAGTTGGGGCGGGGGCGTACCGGCCAAAAACATTCAGTACTTC
TRBV11-2	TRBJ1-2	TRBD1	.	CASSLQTGSDGYTF	TGTGCCAGCAGCCTCCAGACAGGGTCGGATGGCTACACCTTC
TRBV4-1	TRBJ2-7	.	few	CASSQDPTQGYEQYF	TGCGCCAGCAGCCAAGATCCAACACAGGGCTACGAGCAGTACTTC
TRBV21-1	TRBJ2-5	.	.	CASSKGSSGTGSQEAQYF	TGTGCCAGCAGCAAAGGGTCGTCCGGGACAGGGTCCCAAGAGGCCCAGTACTTC
TRBV28	TRBJ2-7	TRBD2	few	CASSVLGGENYEQYF	TGTGCCAGCAGTGTCCTGGGGGGGGAGAACTACGAGCAGTACTTC
TRBV15	TRBJ2-7	TRBD1	.	CATSRAGQGVYEQYF	TGTGCCACCAGCAGAGCGGGACAGGGGGTCTACGAGCAGTACTTC
TRBV4-2	TRBJ2-7	.	many	CASSQDLTGSSYEQYF	TGTGCCAGCAGCCAAGATCTGACCGGTAGCTCCTACGAGCAGTACTTC
TRBV7-9	TRBJ2-7	TRBD2	many	CASSRGLAGDEQYF	TGTGCCAGCAGCCGCGGACTAGCGGGAGACGAGCAGTACTTC
TRBV9	TRBJ2-5	.	.	CASSPHGGMYQETQYF	TGTGCCAGCAGCCCTCACGGGGGAATGTACCAAGAGACCCAGTACTTC
TRBV3-1	TRBJ2-7	TRBD1	.	CASSQEHRGIYEQYF	TGTGCCAGCAGCCAAGAGCACAGGGGTATATACGAGCAGTACTTC
TRBV12-3/TRBV12-4	TRBJ2-7	.	.	CASSTGAVAYEQYF	TGTGCCAGCAGTACCGGGGCAGTGGCCTACGAGCAGTACTTC
TRBV30	TRBJ1-1	.	few	CAWSPSGAGVAFF	TGTGCCTGGAGCCCCTCGGGGGCAGGGGTAGCTTTCTTT
TRBV2	TRBJ2-1	TRBD2	few	CASSILPTSGGWDEQFF	TGTGCCAGCAGTATCCTACCTACTAGCGGGGGGTGGGATGAGCAGTTCTTC